The source of this TCR beta chain is a study of T cells in Graves' hyperthyroidism and ophthalmopathy. Study results and limitations: Ophthalmopathy and stable hyperthyroidism were told apart by a 13 V-J model. Before onset, ophthalmopathy was predicted by the model a median about 6.2 months earlier.

This clonotype was seen ten or more times. The antigen remains unidentified. Germline assignment: CDR1 MDHEN and CDR2 SYDVKM. The CDR3 spans 12 residues. V lost 7 bases and J 4 bases, leaving 8 bases between the germline ends. There were TCR beta CDR3 regions amplified from RNA transcripts. Carried out on the TCR CDR3, a first-round RT-PCR used the HTBI primer set. TCRdb passed the multiplex PCR reads through MiXCR, listing each CDR3 protein once. The table has a few hundred thousand distinct CDR3 sequences, around a fifth seen once. Disease duration was under 3 months in the ophthalmopathy patients, who also had a Clinical Activity Score of at least 3 and a NOSPECS grade of at least 4.

The rearrangement uses TRBV28 and TRBJ1-5; D gene unclear. Sequencing was carried out using blood. The receptor comes from a woman in her seventies with Graves' ophthalmopathy. DNA for the CDR3: TGTGCCAGCAATCTTGGGAATCAGCCCCAGCATTTT. Translated, it gives CASNLGNQPQHF.